The next 9 T cell receptor beta chains were all read from a single sample in a study of T cell responses to AZD1222 COVID-19 vaccine. Some clones are missing from TCRdb's copy, which holds only in-frame ones; the method was immunoSEQ multiplex PCR. The sample holds some 120,000 clones, roughly 90% seen once. The material sequenced was peripheral blood, taken on day 0 of AZD1222 vaccination. Every receptor here comes from an adult in good health.

V and J are TRBV13 and TRBJ1-2; D is unresolved. Deletions cut 4 bases from V and 10 bases from J, with 19 bases between. This CDR3 region has 14 residues. Germline CDR1 and CDR2: PRHDT and FYEKMQ (reference sequence). The CDR3: CASSSSSLVRIYTF. For the CDR3, the DNA is TGTGCCAGCAGCTCCTCCTCACTGGTCAGGATCTACACCTTC.

The chain joins TRBV24-1 to TRBJ1-2, with 12 positions matching TRBD1. The CDR3 is made up of 15 amino acids. Germline loops: CDR1 KGHDR, CDR2 SFDVKD. With V trimmed by 2 bases and J by 7 bases, 4 bases remained unmatched. The CDR3 loop is CATSDSGTGGRGYTF. The CDR3 DNA reads as TGTGCCACCAGTGATTCCGGGACAGGGGGCCGTGGCTACACCTTC.

The rearrangement joins TRBV7-2 to TRBJ1-1; unclear D gene. Trimming shortened V by 7 bases and J by 2 bases, and 11 bases separated the two germline ends. Looked up from germline, CDR1 is SGHTA and CDR2 is FQGNSA. The CDR3 sequence is 13 residues long. CDR3 DNA: TGTGCCAGCACCCCACGGAGAAACACTGAAGCTTTCTTT. Translation: CASTPRRNTEAFF.

V gene TRBV18 combines with J gene TRBJ2-5, with D perhaps TRBD1 (5 bases). Trimming removed 2 bases from V and 4 bases from J, with 8 bases in between. CDR3 length: 13 residues. Germline assignment: CDR1 KGHSH and CDR2 LQKENI. CDR3 nucleotides: TGTGCCAGCTCACCAACTGGGGCAGAGACCCAGTACTTC. Translating it yields CASSPTGAETQYF.

The chain combines TRBV2 with TRBJ1-2, with TRBD1 matching over 7 bases. With 6 bases clipped from V and 5 bases from J, the junction kept 6 bases outside the gene matches. The length of the CDR3 is 13 residues. Germline V CDR1 and CDR2: SNHLY, FYNNEI. The CDR3 DNA follows: TGTGCCAGCAGCCCGGGACAGTCTTATGGCTACACCTTC. As protein: CASSPGQSYGYTF.

The chain carries TRBV7-9 and TRBJ2-2; 10 nucleotides line up with TRBD2. The CDR3 contains 15 residues. V trimming: 5 bases; J trimming: 2 bases; junction bases outside the gene matches: 2. Germline values: CDR1 SEHNR, CDR2 FQNEAQ (reference sequence). The CDR3, as DNA: TGTGCCAGCAGCCCTAGCGGGAGAAACACCGGGGAGCTGTTTTTT. Residues: CASSPSGRNTGELFF.

The J gene is TRBJ1-2, the V gene TRBV6-5; D is possibly TRBD1 (5 bases). CDR1 and CDR2 from the germline V gene are MNHEY and SVGAGI. CDR3 length: 13 residues. Trimming took off 6 bases at V and 3 bases at J, with 11 bases between the two ends. CDR3 sequence: CASSLDSYYGYTF. CDR3 DNA sequence: TGTGCCAGCAGCCTAGACAGCTACTATGGCTACACCTTC.

The chain uses TRBV12-3 or TRBV12-4 and TRBJ2-7; D not resolved. There are 13 residues in the CDR3. V lost 2 bases, J lost 6 bases, and 11 bases lay in between. CDR3 sequence (DNA): TGTGCCAGCAGTTTAAAGGTAGCTGGCGAGCAGTACTTC. It is translated as CASSLKVAGEQYF.

This chain links TRBV19 with TRBJ2-1; 7 nucleotides match TRBD2. This CDR3 comprises 15 residues. In germline, CDR1 is LNHDA, CDR2 SQIVND (reference sequence). V trimming: 5 bases; J trimming: 0 bases; junction bases outside the gene matches: 4. This CDR3 is CASSQSGTSYNEQFF. Here the CDR3 DNA reads TGTGCCAGTAGTCAAAGCGGGACCTCCTACAATGAGCAGTTCTTC. The variable domain in full, with the rest retrieved from reference TRBV19 and TRBJ2-1, is DGGITQSPKYLFRKEGQNVTLSCEQNLNHDAMYWYRQDPGQGLRLIYYSQIVNDFQKGDIAEGYSVSREKKESFPLTVTSAQKNPTAFYLCASSQSGTSYNEQFFGPGTRLTVL.